These 23 T cell receptor beta chains share one sample of origin, sequenced in a study of cytomegalovirus exposure and HLA in healthy donors. PCR primers comprised 60 Vbeta and 13 Jbeta primers. Assay used: immunoSEQ multiplex PCR; TCRdb lists only in-frame clones, some missing. The sample yields 90,000 or so clones, roughly 80% seen once. The sample was PBMCs. The receptors come from a man in his fifties in good health and CMV-seropositive.

This chain uses TRBV27 with TRBJ2-7; D not resolved. This CDR3 has 15 residues. Germline CDR1 and CDR2: MNHEY and SMNVEV (reference sequence). V gave up 6 bases and J gave up 2 bases, with 17 bases separating them. CDR3: CASRNTGLGPYEQYF. The CDR3 coding sequence is TGTGCCAGCAGAAATACCGGGTTAGGCCCCTACGAGCAGTACTTC.

The chain links TRBV14 to TRBJ2-1; no clear D gene. This CDR3 contains 12 residues. V lost 0 bases to trimming and J lost 8 bases, with 5 bases between them. Germline CDR1 and CDR2: SGHDN and FVKESK. For the CDR3, the DNA is TGTGCCAGCAGCCAAGATTCAGATGAGCAGTTCTTC. Amino acid sequence: CASSQDSDEQFF.

This chain links TRBV6-1 with TRBJ1-2; D ambiguous. V was pared by 2 bases and J by 4 bases, with 11 bases between. The CDR3 covers 14 residues. Germline assignment: CDR1 MNHNS and CDR2 SASEGT. The CDR3 nucleotides are TGTGCCAGCAGTGAAACCCACGGGTCCTATGGCTACACCTTC. Protein sequence: CASSETHGSYGYTF.

V and J are TRBV4-1 and TRBJ1-2; D is undetermined. V lost 2 bases and J 4 bases, leaving 17 bases between the germline ends. The CDR3 is 16 amino acids. Germline V gene sequence: CDR1 MGHRA, CDR2 YSYEKL. The CDR3, as DNA: TGCGCCAGCAGCCAATCCCACCTCACGCACACCTATGGCTACACCTTC. Encoded protein: CASSQSHLTHTYGYTF.

V and J are TRBV30 and TRBJ2-1; maybe TRBD2 (6 bases). The V end was cut by 1 base, the J end by 6 bases, with 16 bases between. This CDR3 is 15 amino acids long. Germline V gene data show CDR1 as GTSNPN and CDR2 as SVGIG (reference sequence). CDR3 loop: CAWSGDFQIGNEQFF. The CDR3 coding sequence is TGTGCCTGGAGTGGGGACTTCCAGATCGGCAATGAGCAGTTCTTC.

This chain connects TRBV18 to TRBJ1-1; 9 bases align to TRBD1. Germline lookup yields CDR1 KGHSH and CDR2 LQKENI. The CDR3 runs to 15 residues. After removal of 1 base from V and 4 bases from J, the junction contained 4 bases not matched to a gene. CDR3 protein: CASSPRTGEATEAFF. Written as DNA, the CDR3 is TGTGCCAGCTCACCACGGACAGGGGAGGCCACTGAAGCTTTCTTT.

The chain employs TRBV7-9 and TRBJ2-7, with D possibly TRBD2 on 6 matching bases. This CDR3 comprises 14 residues. From germline, CDR1 is SEHNR and CDR2 FQNEAQ (reference sequence). V lost 4 bases to trimming and J lost 5 bases, with 15 bases between them. The CDR3 sequence is CASSSGLKDDEQYF. As DNA, the CDR3 is TGTGCCAGCAGCTCGGGACTGAAGGACGACGAGCAGTACTTC.

CDR3 protein: CAISESEGGEQYF. The DNA of the CDR3 is TGTGCCATCAGTGAGTCTGAAGGGGGCGAGCAGTACTTC. The V and J genes are TRBV10-3 and TRBJ2-7; TRBD1 might be the D (6 bases). The CDR3 loop spans 13 amino acids. Trimming shortened V by 0 bases and J by 6 bases, and 9 bases separated the two germline ends. The germline V gene has CDR1 ENHRY and CDR2 SYGVKD.

By proportion, this clone is medium-sized. Other DNA sequences from this sample encode an identical CDR3 as well. This chain connects TRBV10-2 to TRBJ2-1, with 11 bases lining up with TRBD2. The germline V gene encodes CDR1 WSHSY and CDR2 SAAADI. Germline trimming cut 3 bases from V and 4 bases from J; bases unmatched to any gene: 5. The CDR3 sequence is 16 residues long. CDR3 in DNA: TGCGCCAGCAGTGACATTGGACTAGCGGGTTACAATGAGCAGTTCTTC. Translated, it gives CASSDIGLAGYNEQFF.

This chain joins TRBV10-3 and TRBJ2-2; a possible D gene is TRBD2 (6 bases). From germline, CDR1 is ENHRY and CDR2 SYGVKD. The CDR3 contains 15 residues. The V end lost 8 bases, the J end lost 1 base, and 14 bases lay between the germline ends. Written as DNA, the CDR3 is TGTGCCATCCTGCCCGGGACTTTGAACACCGGGGAGCTGTTTTTT. Its translation is CAILPGTLNTGELFF.

The gene calls are TRBV10-1 and TRBJ1-2; D is undetermined. Germline CDR1 and CDR2: WNHNN and SYGVQD (reference sequence). V was pared by 3 bases and J by 5 bases, with 7 bases between. This CDR3 contains 12 residues. CDR3 sequence: CASSDGGYGYTF. In DNA form, the CDR3 reads TGCGCCAGCAGTGACGGAGGGTATGGCTACACCTTC.

V and J are TRBV7-2 and TRBJ2-3, with D unclear. CDR3 length equals 12 residues. Germline lookup yields CDR1 SGHTA and CDR2 FQGNSA. V gave up 1 base and J gave up 5 bases, with 4 bases separating them. This CDR3 reads CASSLGLDTQYF. CDR3 nucleotide sequence: TGTGCCAGCAGCTTAGGGCTAGATACGCAGTATTTT.

This rearrangement joins TRBV6-1 to TRBJ1-1, with D hard to call. CDR1 is MNHNS, CDR2 SASEGT, per germline. Trimming pared 7 bases from V and 0 bases from J, leaving 12 bases between. The CDR3 loop spans 14 amino acids. The CDR3 is CASTGWAVNTEAFF. The CDR3 region has the DNA TGTGCCAGCACGGGGTGGGCTGTGAACACTGAAGCTTTCTTT.

J is TRBJ2-7 and V is TRBV7-2; 9 bases line up with TRBD2. The germline V gene encodes CDR1 SGHTA and CDR2 FQGNSA. After removal of 2 bases from V and 2 bases from J, the junction contained 10 bases not matched to a gene. CDR3 length: 17 amino acids. The CDR3 DNA follows: TGTGCCAGCAGCTTATCAGGGTTAGCGGGAGAGGCCTACGAGCAGTACTTC. This codes for CASSLSGLAGEAYEQYF.

The CDR3 nucleotides read TGTGCCAGTAGTGGGCTAGCGGGAGGGCCCGATGAGCAGTTCTTC. Amino acids: CASSGLAGGPDEQFF. The chain is built from TRBV19 and TRBJ2-1; TRBD2 agrees at 12 bases. This CDR3 contains 15 residues. The V and J ends lost 5 bases and 8 bases, in that order; junction bases with no gene match: 7. CDR1 and CDR2 from the germline V gene are LNHDA and SQIVND (reference sequence).

The rearrangement joins TRBV19 to TRBJ2-4; TRBD2 aligns across 7 bases. Per the germline V gene, CDR1 is LNHDA and CDR2 is SQIVND (reference sequence). The CDR3 has 15 amino acids. V shed 3 bases and J 8 bases; nucleotides not matched to a gene: 10. For the CDR3, the DNA is TGTGCCAGTAGTATGTTCGGGGCGGGAGCGGACATTCAGTACTTC. Its translation is CASSMFGAGADIQYF.

This clone was seen a handful of times. J is TRBJ2-1 and V is TRBV29-1, with 14 bases lining up with TRBD2. Germline CDR1 reads SQVTM; CDR2 reads ANQGSEA. This CDR3 region has 14 residues. Trimming cost V 6 bases and J 9 bases; bases outside gene matches: 7. The CDR3, as DNA: TGCAGCGTGCGACTAGCGGGAGGGTCTGGTGAGCAGTTCTTC. Encoded protein: CSVRLAGGSGEQFF.

This sequence joins TRBV19 and TRBJ1-5; the match to TRBD1 covers 9 bases. This CDR3 has 13 residues. Germline loops: CDR1 LNHDA, CDR2 SQIVND (reference sequence). V trimming: 6 bases; J trimming: 6 bases; junction bases outside the gene matches: 3. The CDR3 spells CASSEQGAQPQHF. Here the CDR3 DNA reads TGTGCCAGTAGCGAACAGGGGGCTCAGCCCCAGCATTTT. Looking up the rest from reference TRBV19 and TRBJ1-5 gives the full variable domain: DGGITQSPKYLFRKEGQNVTLSCEQNLNHDAMYWYRQDPGQGLRLIYYSQIVNDFQKGDIAEGYSVSREKKESFPLTVTSAQKNPTAFYLCASSEQGAQPQHFGDGTRLSIL.

The rearrangement links TRBV15 to TRBJ2-7, with TRBD1 as a possible D gene (5 bases). Trimming shortened V by 2 bases and J by 0 bases, and 8 bases separated the two germline ends. Germline V lookup: CDR1 LNHNV, CDR2 YYDKDF (reference sequence). This CDR3 region has 14 residues. The CDR3 reads CATSRQGSSYEQYF. CDR3 nucleotides: TGTGCCACCAGCAGACAGGGCAGCTCCTACGAGCAGTACTTC. The variable domain in full, completed from reference TRBV15 and TRBJ2-7, reads DAMVIQNPRYQVTQFGKPVTLSCSQTLNHNVMYWYQQKSSQAPKLLFHYYDKDFNNEADTPDNFQSRRPNTSFCFLDIRSPGLGDTAMYLCATSRQGSSYEQYFGPGTRLTVT.

The chain combines TRBV9 with TRBJ2-5; possible D gene TRBD2, 6 bases. Deletions cut 0 bases from V and 4 bases from J, with 13 bases between. The CDR3 length is 15 residues. Germline CDR1 reads SGDLS; CDR2 reads YYNGEE. As DNA, the CDR3 is TGTGCCAGCAGCGTAGCCGGGGGAGGTGGAGAGACCCAGTACTTC. This translates into CASSVAGGGGETQYF.

The chain employs TRBV18 and TRBJ2-3; D gene uncertain. V was cut by 2 bases and J by 3 bases, with 9 bases left in between. The CDR3 is 14 amino acids. Per germline, CDR1 KGHSH and CDR2 LQKENI. CDR3 nucleotides: TGTGCCAGCTCACCAGGTCTAGAAACAGATACGCAGTATTTT. This encodes CASSPGLETDTQYF.

The chain carries TRBV25-1 and TRBJ1-3; no clear D gene. CDR1 and CDR2 from the germline V gene are MGHDK and SYGVNS. The V end was cut by 4 bases, the J end by 0 bases, with 10 bases between. The CDR3 covers 15 residues. The CDR3 coding sequence is TGTGCCAGCAGTGGAGTTAGGAGCTCTGGAAACACCATATATTTT. Protein product: CASSGVRSSGNTIYF.

The chain has TRBV30 and TRBJ2-7; TRBD2 agrees at 11 bases. This CDR3 comprises 14 residues. The J segment lost 3 bases and the V segment lost 2 bases, leaving 3 bases of the junction unmatched. Germline V gene lookup returns CDR1 GTSNPN and CDR2 SVGIG (reference sequence). In DNA, the CDR3 is TGTGCCTGGAGTCCGGGGACTAGCGGCTACGAGCAGTACTTC. This translates into CAWSPGTSGYEQYF.